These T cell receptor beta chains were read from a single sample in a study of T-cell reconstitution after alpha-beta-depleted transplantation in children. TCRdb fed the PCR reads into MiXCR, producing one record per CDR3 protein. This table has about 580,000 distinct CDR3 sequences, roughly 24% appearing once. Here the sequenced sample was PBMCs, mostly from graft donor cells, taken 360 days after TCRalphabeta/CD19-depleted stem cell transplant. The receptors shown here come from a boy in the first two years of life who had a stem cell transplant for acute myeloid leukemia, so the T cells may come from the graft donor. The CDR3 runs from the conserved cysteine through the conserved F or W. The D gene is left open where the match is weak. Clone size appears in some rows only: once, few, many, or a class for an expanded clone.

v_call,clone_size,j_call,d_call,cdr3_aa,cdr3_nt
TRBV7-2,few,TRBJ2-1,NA,CASSYINEQFF,TGTGCCAGCAGCTACATTAATGAGCAGTTCTTC
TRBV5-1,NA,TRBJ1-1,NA,CASSVDNWYTEAFF,TGCGCCAGCAGCGTCGACAATTGGTACACTGAAGCTTTCTTT
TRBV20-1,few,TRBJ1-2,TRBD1,CSASPWDRGAIF,TGCAGTGCTAGCCCCTGGGACAGGGGGGCCATATTC
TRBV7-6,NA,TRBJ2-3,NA,CASSRAGAQADTQYF,TGTGCCAGCAGCCGCGCGGGGGCTCAGGCAGATACGCAGTATTTT
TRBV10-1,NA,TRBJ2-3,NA,CASSGLWGGLTDTQYF,TGCGCCAGCAGTGGGCTTTGGGGCGGCCTCACAGATACGCAGTATTTT
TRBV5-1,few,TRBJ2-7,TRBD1,CASQTTGSYEQYF,TGCGCCAGCCAAACGACAGGGAGCTACGAGCAGTACTTC
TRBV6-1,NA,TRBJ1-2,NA,CASSPGVYERTFYGYTF,TGTGCCAGCAGTCCCGGGGTCTACGAACGAACCTTCTATGGCTACACCTTC
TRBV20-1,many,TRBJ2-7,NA,CSASGLPGTGVYEQYF,TGCAGTGCTAGCGGTTTGCCGGGGACGGGTGTCTACGAGCAGTACTTC
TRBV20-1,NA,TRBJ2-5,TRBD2,CSASPFLTSPQETQYF,TGCAGTGCTTCCCCCTTTTTGACTAGCCCCCAAGAGACCCAGTACTTC
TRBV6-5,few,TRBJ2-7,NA,CASSYLAVGYEQYF,TGTGCCAGCAGTTACCTTGCGGTAGGCTACGAGCAGTACTTC
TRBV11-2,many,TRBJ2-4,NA,CASSTVYRRQNIQYF,TGTGCCAGCAGCACAGTGTACAGGCGACAAAACATTCAGTACTTC
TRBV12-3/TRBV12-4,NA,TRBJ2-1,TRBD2,CASSWARGGGAGLVLNEQFF,TGTGCCAGCAGTTGGGCCCGGGGGGGTGGGGCAGGTTTGGTTTTGAATGAGCAGTTCTTC
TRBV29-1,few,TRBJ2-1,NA,CSVDSTWDAAYNEQFF,TGCAGCGTTGATTCCACGTGGGACGCTGCCTACAATGAGCAGTTCTTC
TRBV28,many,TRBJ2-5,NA,CASGRADTYQETQYF,TGTGCCAGCGGGCGGGCAGATACGTACCAAGAGACCCAGTACTTC
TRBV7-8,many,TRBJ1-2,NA,CASSLGGNGYTF,TGTGCCAGCAGCTTAGGCGGGAATGGCTACACCTTC
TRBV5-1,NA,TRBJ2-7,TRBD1,CASSPGTETYEQYF,TGCGCCAGCAGCCCTGGGACAGAAACCTACGAGCAGTACTTC
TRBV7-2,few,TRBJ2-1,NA,CASSLRTPNEQFF,TGTGCCAGCAGCTTACGGACCCCCAATGAGCAGTTCTTC
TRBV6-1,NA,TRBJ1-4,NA,CASRQGGRDEKLFF,TGTGCCAGCAGGCAAGGGGGGAGGGATGAAAAACTGTTTTTT
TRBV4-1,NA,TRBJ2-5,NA,CASSHLGQETQYF,TGCGCCAGCAGCCATTTAGGCCAAGAGACCCAGTACTTC
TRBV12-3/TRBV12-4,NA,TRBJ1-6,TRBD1,CASSLGTGGYNSPLHF,TGTGCCAGCAGTCTTGGGACAGGGGGCTATAATTCACCCCTCCACTTT